This entry describes one T cell receptor beta chain. In the original processing: Counts of nucleated cells, estimated from reference gene primer amplification, were obtained. Libraries were prepared by immunoSEQ multiplex PCR; TCRdb keeps only in-frame clonotypes and omits some of them. The DNA was the basis for D and trimming; V, J and clone size are from that table. The data show some 200,000 clones, with 70% to 90% seen just once and 0.6% to 0.9% held by the top ten. This sample is part of a study of blood T cell repertoires in COVID-19. On the study more broadly: Donors in the United States, Italy and Spain gave samples during acute or convalescent COVID-19.

The ends lost 4 bases at V and 0 bases at J; junction bases unmatched: 3. The CDR3 covers 15 residues. From germline, CDR1 is LGHDT and CDR2 YNNKEL (reference sequence). Input material: peripheral blood. This sequence was found in a woman in her 70s with acute or convalescent COVID-19. The chain combines TRBV3-1 (or the pseudogene TRBV3-2) with TRBJ1-3; 7 bases match TRBD1. The DNA for the CDR3 is TGTGCCAGCAGCCCCGGGACAGCCTCTGGAAACACCATATATTTT. It encodes CASSPGTASGNTIYF.